The sequence of this T cell receptor (beta chain) was determined in a study of blood T cells in healthy people across ages (dated by TCRdb to 2014 to 2015). Regarding the research as a whole: In model experiments, roughly one uniquely barcoded TCR beta cDNA molecule per two T cells was captured by template switching. To track age-related changes in TCR beta repertoire diversity, the study relied on deep sequencing normalized with unique cDNA molecular identifiers. Donors were grouped into four age groups: young (average approximately 15 years), middle-aged (roughly 40), aged (around 60) and long-lived (approximately 82). Donors of different ages were randomly distributed across sequencing lanes to avoid experimental bias. Two additional independent replicas of 1 million unique cDNA reads from the same blood draw were analyzed for two donors (one aged 18 to 30 and one aged 80 or older). What the study reported, not specific to this receptor: Observed TCR beta diversity correlated strongly with the percentage of naive T cells measured by flow cytometry. The CMV infection status of donors was not known, potentially confounding age-related changes in expanded clonotypes. Because profiling used bulk unsorted PBMCs, naive and antigen-experienced compartments could not be compared conclusively. As age increased, observed TCR beta diversity per million T cells dropped in a roughly linear way, and a significant reduction was already evident by age around 41. Compared with the aged group, the long-lived group had more naive CD4+ T cells, fewer expanded clones and increased TCR diversity, suggesting age selection. Total diversity estimates from one million sequenced T cells were considered lower bounds and underestimates.

Systemically healthy Caucasian individuals from Russia, 35 to 50 in total and aged roughly 6 to 100 years, were included as donors. Ten milliliters of peripheral blood were drawn from each donor into EDTA-treated Vacutainer tubes. Ficoll-Paque density-gradient centrifugation was used to isolate PBMCs, with at least 6 million obtained per sample. Total RNA was extracted from PBMCs with Trizol reagent, with at least 6 micrograms obtained per sample. For every donor, flow cytometry on a PBMC aliquot measured the percentage of naive CD45RAhigh/CD27high T cells. In regard to this clonotype: It has no known antigen specificity. Per-base qualities were not stored, and no clone one base away is much larger.

The library was produced with 5' RACE. The sequencer listed for this sample is Illumina HiSeq 2500. The second PCR ran for about 6 to 11 cycles and used a J-beta primer mix along with a sample-barcoded 5' primer. A unique molecular identifier was introduced onto each TCR beta cDNA molecule by a template-switch 5' adaptor carrying 12 random nucleotides. Each sample yielded at least 3 million CDR3-containing paired-end reads. First-strand cDNA was synthesized from all RNA with the Mint cDNA synthesis kit, primed by a TRBC-specific oligonucleotide. All cDNA was treated with uracil-DNA glycosylase and then went through a first 18-cycle PCR with the universal primers M1SS and BC2_uni_R. Processing in the source paper ran as follows. For normalization, 1 million high-quality reads, each with a distinct molecular identifier, were randomly selected from each sample. Instead of being binned into consensus sequences, reads that shared molecular identifiers were thrown out. MiTCR, run with a Q25 quality threshold and the strictest error-elimination algorithm, handled CDR3 identification, clonotype clustering and error correction. A nonparametric unseen species model with Euler transformation was used to estimate lower-bound total TCR beta diversity. TCRdb trimmed the raw reads at Q25, called clones with MiXCR and kept productive beta chains. Rows matching on CDR3 protein sequence are summarized as one entry with the most common DNA and genes. The V and J calls reflect TCRdb's pipeline rather than the authors' work. The sample records hundreds of thousands of distinct CDR3 sequences, roughly half of which are singletons. Of the sample, approximately 51% falls within the top ten clones.

This sequence was found in a man aged 60 to 75 in good health. Specimen: blood.

The DNA sequence is given as TGTGCCAGCAGACAGACGGGAGTTGATGAGCAGTTCTTC. Its translation is CASRQTGVDEQFF. The chain uses TRBV28 and TRBJ2-1; TRBD2 is a weak D gene call, 6 bases matching. CDR1 and CDR2 were assigned from the germline V gene as MDHEN and SYDVKM. CDR3 length: 13 amino acids, cysteine to phenylalanine. Only the CDR3 portion is preserved as DNA: 39 bases, with reading frame beginning at the first base. Trimming costs V 6 bases and J 8 bases, and their ends lie 14 bases apart.